The rows below give T cell receptor beta chains drawn from one sample of a study of T cells in localized non-small cell lung cancer. Only in-frame clones appear in the TCRdb table, and some are missing; sequencing was by immunoSEQ multiplex PCR. This repertoire shows roughly 76,000 clones, around three quarters found once; its top ten account for roughly 19%. This sample comprised PBMCs, obtained before any cancer treatment. The source of these receptors is a man aged 35-75 years with stage II squamous cell lung carcinoma. CDR3s leave out the opening cysteine and the closing phenylalanine or tryptophan. Some rows have no size entry. The others give once, few or many, or a class for an expanded clone.

V: TRBV7-9; size: many; J: TRBJ2-1; length: 10; CDR3: ASSRLSYEQF
V: TRBV28; size: few; J: TRBJ2-2; length: 15; CDR3: ASSRTAISINTGELF
V: TRBV2; size: NA; J: TRBJ2-7; length: 14; CDR3: ASSGPRDRVIYEQY
V: TRBV19; size: NA; J: TRBJ1-2; length: 11; CDR3: ASRYDRGYGYT
V: TRBV5-8; size: NA; J: TRBJ2-5; length: 12; CDR3: ASSPGQLKETQY
V: TRBV19; size: NA; J: TRBJ2-7; length: 12; CDR3: ASSIIAESYEQY
V: TRBV29-1; size: once; J: TRBJ1-2; length: 13; CDR3: SVEVRGSPNYGYT
V: TRBV7-2; size: NA; J: TRBJ1-3; length: 15; CDR3: ASSPTPRGISGNTIY
V: TRBV28; size: NA; J: TRBJ2-7; length: 12; CDR3: ASSLGQSSYEQY
V: TRBV11-3; size: NA; J: TRBJ2-3; length: 17; CDR3: ASSSTYTLTSGITDTQY
V: TRBV28; size: NA; J: TRBJ1-2; length: 13; CDR3: ASYPGKGAFYGYT
V: TRBV30; size: NA; J: TRBJ1-6; length: 11; CDR3: AWTAGSNSPLH
V: TRBV2; size: NA; J: TRBJ2-2; length: 12; CDR3: ASSDPGDTGELF
V: TRBV28; size: NA; J: TRBJ2-3; length: 13; CDR3: ASSLAGGRTDTQY
V: TRBV9; size: few; J: TRBJ2-5; length: 14; CDR3: ASSVAPGPGRETQY
V: TRBV12-2; size: NA; J: TRBJ2-3; length: 14; CDR3: ASRLVLARPGDTQY
V: TRBV2; size: few; J: TRBJ1-5; length: 11; CDR3: ARGLGSNQPQH
V: TRBV30; size: NA; J: TRBJ2-1; length: 11; CDR3: AWWSSSYNEQF
V: TRBV2; size: NA; J: TRBJ2-1; length: 13; CDR3: ASRGASGTYDEQF
V: TRBV7-9; size: NA; J: TRBJ2-3; length: 13; CDR3: ASSLLADPTDTQY
V: TRBV7-2; size: NA; J: TRBJ2-1; length: 13; CDR3: ASSSLAGTFGEQF
V: TRBV19; size: NA; J: TRBJ2-3; length: 10; CDR3: ASSETLGPQY
V: TRBV15; size: NA; J: TRBJ2-1; length: 13; CDR3: ATSTRTSDYNEQF
V: TRBV9; size: medium-sized; J: TRBJ2-2; length: 16; CDR3: ASSVALRTGGNTGELF
V: TRBV7-2; size: NA; J: TRBJ2-3; length: 14; CDR3: ASSLGLAPLTDTQY
V: TRBV5-6; size: NA; J: TRBJ2-7; length: 12; CDR3: ASSLGQGLYEQY
V: TRBV30; size: NA; J: TRBJ2-1; length: 13; CDR3: AWSVTSGGANEQF
V: TRBV15; size: NA; J: TRBJ2-1; length: 10; CDR3: ATTGSYNEQF
V: TRBV7-6; size: NA; J: TRBJ2-2; length: 13; CDR3: ASSLVQGYTGELF
V: TRBV7-9; size: NA; J: TRBJ2-3; length: 12; CDR3: ASSLSLSTDTQY
V: TRBV7-8; size: NA; J: TRBJ2-3; length: 11; CDR3: ASSLGVLDTQY
V: TRBV6-5; size: NA; J: TRBJ2-7; length: 10; CDR3: ASSYSQGEQY
V: TRBV5-1; size: NA; J: TRBJ2-7; length: 11; CDR3: ASSLNGYYEQY
V: TRBV2; size: NA; J: TRBJ2-3; length: 13; CDR3: AIGRDSDPLNTQY
V: TRBV2; size: few; J: TRBJ1-6; length: 12; CDR3: ASSPGQGNSPLH
V: TRBV10-3; size: once; J: TRBJ2-2; length: 13; CDR3: AILAGESSTGELF
V: TRBV28; size: NA; J: TRBJ1-2; length: 12; CDR3: ASTPDRGLYGYT
V: TRBV15; size: NA; J: TRBJ2-3; length: 10; CDR3: ATSRTTDTQY
V: TRBV30; size: NA; J: TRBJ2-7; length: 12; CDR3: AWSIIAGSYEQY
V: TRBV6-6; size: NA; J: TRBJ1-5; length: 13; CDR3: ASIEGKGSHQPQH
V: TRBV30; size: NA; J: TRBJ1-5; length: 11; CDR3: AWSGGGNQPQH
V: TRBV7-3; size: few; J: TRBJ1-1; length: 13; CDR3: ASSAQGMGNTEAF
V: TRBV29-1; size: NA; J: TRBJ2-7; length: 10; CDR3: SVGTGRGEQY
V: TRBV7-6; size: NA; J: TRBJ2-7; length: 11; CDR3: ASSPEGDYEQY
V: TRBV7-8; size: few; J: TRBJ1-3; length: 15; CDR3: ASSYRDRQLSGNTIY
V: TRBV27; size: NA; J: TRBJ2-5; length: 13; CDR3: ASSLRGRAPQTQY
V: TRBV6-1; size: once; J: TRBJ2-1; length: 11; CDR3: ASTLRVGNEQF
V: TRBV29-1; size: NA; J: TRBJ1-1; length: 10; CDR3: SVEGVTTEAF
V: TRBV20-1; size: NA; J: TRBJ2-7; length: 9; CDR3: SADDNYEQY
V: TRBV11-2; size: NA; J: TRBJ1-4; length: 12; CDR3: ASQRTDNDRKLF
V: TRBV4-2; size: NA; J: TRBJ2-7; length: 11; CDR3: ASSQRTSYEQY
V: TRBV20-1; size: NA; J: TRBJ1-2; length: 9; CDR3: SANSEGGYT
V: TRBV7-9; size: NA; J: TRBJ1-5; length: 13; CDR3: ASSSSGTDNQPQH
V: TRBV6-6; size: NA; J: TRBJ1-1; length: 11; CDR3: ASITGLNTEAF
V: TRBV28; size: NA; J: TRBJ1-1; length: 11; CDR3: ASSLAGNTEAF
V: TRBV4-1; size: NA; J: TRBJ1-1; length: 12; CDR3: ASSQTGVNTEAF
V: TRBV4-1; size: NA; J: TRBJ1-6; length: 12; CDR3: ASSSTGGNSPLH
V: TRBV6-6; size: NA; J: TRBJ1-1; length: 12; CDR3: ASSWGRSNTEAF
V: TRBV4-3; size: NA; J: TRBJ1-2; length: 9; CDR3: ASSGRYGYT